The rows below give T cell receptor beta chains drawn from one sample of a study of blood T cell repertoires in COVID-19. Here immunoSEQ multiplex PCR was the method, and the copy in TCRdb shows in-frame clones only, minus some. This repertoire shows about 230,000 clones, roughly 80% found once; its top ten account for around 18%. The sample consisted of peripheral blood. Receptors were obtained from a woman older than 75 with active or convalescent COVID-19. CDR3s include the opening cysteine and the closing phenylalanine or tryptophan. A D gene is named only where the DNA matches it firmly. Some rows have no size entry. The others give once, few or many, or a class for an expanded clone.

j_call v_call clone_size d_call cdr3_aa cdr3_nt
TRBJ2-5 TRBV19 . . CASSKTGLETQYF TGTGCCAGTAGTAAAACAGGGTTAGAGACCCAGTACTTC
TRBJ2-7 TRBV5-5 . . CASSRTWAMLGYEQYF TGTGCCAGCAGCCGCACGTGGGCAATGTTGGGCTACGAGCAGTACTTC
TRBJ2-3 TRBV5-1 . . CASSLAYRGGDTDTQYF TGCGCCAGCAGCTTGGCATACAGGGGAGGCGACACAGATACGCAGTATTTT
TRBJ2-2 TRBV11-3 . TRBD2 CASSLGTSGSAGELFF TGTGCCAGCAGCTTGGGGACTAGCGGGAGCGCCGGGGAGCTGTTTTTT
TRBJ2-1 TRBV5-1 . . CASSLTTGSSYNEQFF TGCGCCAGCAGCTTGACTACAGGGAGCTCCTACAATGAGCAGTTCTTC
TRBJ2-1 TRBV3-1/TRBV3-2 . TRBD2 CASSQVGTSGGSSYNEQFF TGTGCCAGCAGCCAAGTCGGGACTAGCGGGGGTAGCTCCTACAATGAGCAGTTCTTC
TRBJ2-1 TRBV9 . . CASSLGSHIYEQFF TGTGCCAGCAGCCTAGGGTCCCACATCTATGAGCAGTTCTTC
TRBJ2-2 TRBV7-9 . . CASSLGSGRAATGELFF TGTGCCAGCAGCTTAGGGTCGGGCAGGGCGGCAACCGGGGAGCTGTTTTTT
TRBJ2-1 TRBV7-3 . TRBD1 CASSLGTAYNEQFF TGTGCCAGCAGCCTAGGGACAGCCTACAATGAGCAGTTCTTC
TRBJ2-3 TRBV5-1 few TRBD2 CASSTGLAGNTDTQYF TGCGCCAGCAGCACGGGACTAGCGGGGAACACAGATACGCAGTATTTT
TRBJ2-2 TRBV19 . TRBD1 CASSLTGVDTGELFF TGTGCCAGTAGTCTGACAGGGGTGGACACCGGGGAGCTGTTTTTT
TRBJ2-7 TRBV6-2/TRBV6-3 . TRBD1 CASSRGQGSYEQYF TGTGCCAGCAGTCGCGGACAGGGCTCCTACGAGCAGTACTTC
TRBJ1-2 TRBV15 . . CATSKDYLHGYTF TGTGCCACCAGCAAGGACTATTTGCATGGCTACACCTTC
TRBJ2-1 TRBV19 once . CASSISSAGVGNEQFF TGTGCCAGTAGTATATCCTCGGCAGGGGTAGGCAATGAGCAGTTCTTC
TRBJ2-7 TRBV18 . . CASSPSQGFGYEQYF TGTGCCAGCTCACCTTCACAGGGTTTCGGCTACGAGCAGTACTTC
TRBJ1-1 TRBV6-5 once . CASIAPGPTEAFF TGTGCCAGCATCGCACCTGGGCCAACTGAAGCTTTCTTT
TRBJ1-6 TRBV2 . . CASSESRVTYNSPLHF TGTGCCAGCAGTGAATCGCGGGTGACCTATAATTCACCCCTCCACTTT
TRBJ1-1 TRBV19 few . CASSPSGQRRNTEAFF TGTGCCAGTAGTCCTTCCGGCCAAAGGAGGAACACTGAAGCTTTCTTT
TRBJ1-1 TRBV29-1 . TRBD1 CSVGQGAATEAFF TGCAGCGTTGGACAGGGGGCGGCCACTGAAGCTTTCTTT
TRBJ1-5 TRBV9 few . CASSVGGAGNQPQHF TGTGCCAGCAGCGTAGGGGGCGCGGGCAATCAGCCCCAGCATTTT
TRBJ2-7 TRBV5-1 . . CASSLLGTTYEQYF TGCGCCAGCAGCTTGCTTGGCACCACCTACGAGCAGTACTTC
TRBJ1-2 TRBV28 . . CASSQSGHTGYTF TGTGCCAGCAGCCAGTCGGGACACACGGGCTACACCTTC
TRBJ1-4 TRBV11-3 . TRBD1 CASSPRARGHNEKLFF TGTGCCAGCAGTCCTCGTGCCAGGGGGCACAATGAAAAACTGTTTTTT
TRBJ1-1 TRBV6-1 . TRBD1 CASSAEGTGYMNTEAFF TGTGCCAGCAGTGCTGAGGGGACAGGATACATGAACACTGAAGCTTTCTTT
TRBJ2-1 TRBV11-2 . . CASSLRDSQYNEQFF TGTGCCAGCAGCTTACGAGACAGCCAATACAATGAGCAGTTCTTC
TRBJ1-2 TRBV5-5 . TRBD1 CASSLAGDRGFYGYTF TGTGCCAGCAGCTTGGCTGGGGACAGGGGATTCTATGGCTACACCTTC
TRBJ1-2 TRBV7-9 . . CASSPRTPGINYGYTF TGTGCCAGCAGCCCACGGACACCGGGTATAAATTATGGCTACACCTTC
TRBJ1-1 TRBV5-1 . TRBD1 CASSVGQFGTEAFF TGCGCCAGCAGCGTGGGACAGTTTGGCACTGAAGCTTTCTTT
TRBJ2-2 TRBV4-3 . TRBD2 CASSQEVLAGRTGELFF TGCGCCAGCAGCCAAGAGGTACTAGCGGGGAGAACCGGGGAGCTGTTTTTT
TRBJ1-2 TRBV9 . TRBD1 CASSMTGGQIYGYTF TGTGCCAGCAGCATGACAGGGGGACAAATCTATGGCTACACCTTC
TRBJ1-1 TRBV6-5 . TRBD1 CASSYRRTGPEAFF TGTGCCAGCAGTTACCGACGGACAGGACCTGAAGCTTTCTTT